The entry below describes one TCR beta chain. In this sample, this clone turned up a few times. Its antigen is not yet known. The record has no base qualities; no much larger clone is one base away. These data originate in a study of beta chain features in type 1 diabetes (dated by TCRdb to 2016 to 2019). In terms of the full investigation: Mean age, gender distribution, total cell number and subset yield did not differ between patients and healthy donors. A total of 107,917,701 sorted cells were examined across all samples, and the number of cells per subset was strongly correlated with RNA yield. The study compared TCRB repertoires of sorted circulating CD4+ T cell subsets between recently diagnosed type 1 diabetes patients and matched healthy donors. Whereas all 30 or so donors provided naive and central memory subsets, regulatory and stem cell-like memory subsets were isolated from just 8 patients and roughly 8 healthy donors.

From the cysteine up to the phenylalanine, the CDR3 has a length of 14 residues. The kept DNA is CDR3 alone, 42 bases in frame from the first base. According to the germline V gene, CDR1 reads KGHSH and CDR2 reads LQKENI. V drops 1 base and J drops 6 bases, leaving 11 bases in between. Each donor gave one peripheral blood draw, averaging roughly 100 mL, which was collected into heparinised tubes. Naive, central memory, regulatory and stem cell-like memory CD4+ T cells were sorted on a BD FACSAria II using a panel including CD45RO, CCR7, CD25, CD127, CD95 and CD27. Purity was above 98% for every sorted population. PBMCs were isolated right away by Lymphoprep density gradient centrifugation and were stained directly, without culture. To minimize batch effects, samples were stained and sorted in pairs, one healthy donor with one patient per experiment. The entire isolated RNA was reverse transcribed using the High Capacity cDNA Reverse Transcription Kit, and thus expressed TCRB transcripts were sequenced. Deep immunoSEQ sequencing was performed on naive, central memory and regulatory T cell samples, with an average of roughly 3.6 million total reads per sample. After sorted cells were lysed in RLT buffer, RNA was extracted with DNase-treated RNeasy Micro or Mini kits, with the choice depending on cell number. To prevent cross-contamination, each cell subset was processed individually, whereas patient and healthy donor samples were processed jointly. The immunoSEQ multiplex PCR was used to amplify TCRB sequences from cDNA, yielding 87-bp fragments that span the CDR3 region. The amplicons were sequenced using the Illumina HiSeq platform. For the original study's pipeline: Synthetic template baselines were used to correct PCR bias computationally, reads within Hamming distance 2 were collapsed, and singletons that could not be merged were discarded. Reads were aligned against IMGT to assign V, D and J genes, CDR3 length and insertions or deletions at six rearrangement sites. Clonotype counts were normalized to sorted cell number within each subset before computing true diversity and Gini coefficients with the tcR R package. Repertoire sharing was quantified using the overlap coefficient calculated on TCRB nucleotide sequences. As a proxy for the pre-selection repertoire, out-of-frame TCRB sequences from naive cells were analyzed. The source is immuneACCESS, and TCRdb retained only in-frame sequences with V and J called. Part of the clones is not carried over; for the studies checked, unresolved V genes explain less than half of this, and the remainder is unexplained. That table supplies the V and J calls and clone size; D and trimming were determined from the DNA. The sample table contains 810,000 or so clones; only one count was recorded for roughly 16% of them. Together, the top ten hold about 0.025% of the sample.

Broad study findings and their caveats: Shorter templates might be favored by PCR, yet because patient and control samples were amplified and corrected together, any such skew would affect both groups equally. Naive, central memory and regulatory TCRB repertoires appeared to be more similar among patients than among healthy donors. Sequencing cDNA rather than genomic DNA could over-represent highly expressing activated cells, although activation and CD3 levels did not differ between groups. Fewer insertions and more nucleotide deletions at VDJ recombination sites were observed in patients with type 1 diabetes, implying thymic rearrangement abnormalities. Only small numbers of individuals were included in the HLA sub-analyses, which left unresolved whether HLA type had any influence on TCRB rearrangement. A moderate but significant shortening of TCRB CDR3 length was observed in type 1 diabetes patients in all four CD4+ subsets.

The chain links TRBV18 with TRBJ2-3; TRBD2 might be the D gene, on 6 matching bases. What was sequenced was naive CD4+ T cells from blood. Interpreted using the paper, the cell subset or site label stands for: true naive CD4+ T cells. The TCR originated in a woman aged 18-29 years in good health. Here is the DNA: TGTGCCAGCTCACCACTGGGAGGAGCGGATACGCAGTATTTT. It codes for CASSPLGGADTQYF.